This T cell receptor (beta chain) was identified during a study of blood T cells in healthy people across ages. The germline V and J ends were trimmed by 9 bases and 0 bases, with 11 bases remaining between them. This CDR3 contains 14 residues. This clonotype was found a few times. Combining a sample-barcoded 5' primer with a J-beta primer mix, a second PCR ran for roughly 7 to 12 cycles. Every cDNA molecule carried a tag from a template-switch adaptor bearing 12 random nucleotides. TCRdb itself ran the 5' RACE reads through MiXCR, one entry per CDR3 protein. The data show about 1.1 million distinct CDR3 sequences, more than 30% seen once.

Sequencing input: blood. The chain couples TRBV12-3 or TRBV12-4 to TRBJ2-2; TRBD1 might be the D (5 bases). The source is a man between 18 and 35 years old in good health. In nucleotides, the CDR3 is TGTGCCAGTCCAACAGGAGCGAACACCGGGGAGCTGTTTTTT. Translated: CASPTGANTGELFF.